The rows below give T cell receptor beta chains drawn from one sample of a study of Graves' ophthalmopathy and Graves' hyperthyroidism. TCRdb independently ran MiXCR on the multiplex PCR reads; one entry per CDR3 protein. The data hold about 220,000 distinct CDR3 sequences, with roughly a fifth observed a single time. The sequenced sample was peripheral blood. The source is a woman between 45 and 60 years old with Graves' ophthalmopathy. CDR3s include the opening cysteine and the closing phenylalanine or tryptophan. D genes are given only for firm matches. Not every row has a clone size; where given, it reads once, few, many or a size class.

TRBV6-5	18	many	TRBD1	TRBJ2-5	CASSYSHYLDRGGETQYF	TGTGCCAGCAGTTACTCCCACTACCTCGACAGGGGAGGCGAGACCCAGTACTTC
TRBV7-9	13	many	.	TRBJ1-6	CASSLGGWSPLHF	TGTGCCAGCAGCTTGGGGGGTTGGTCACCCCTCCACTTT
TRBV6-5	13	many	.	TRBJ1-1	CASSPHTRGEAFF	TGTGCCAGCAGTCCTCACACACGAGGTGAAGCTTTCTTT
TRBV12-3/TRBV12-4	13	many	.	TRBJ2-2	CASSLSGPGELFF	TGTGCCAGCAGTTTAAGTGGACCCGGGGAGCTGTTTTTT
TRBV12-3/TRBV12-4	13	many	TRBD1	TRBJ1-2	CASTPDRATGYTF	TGTGCCAGCACCCCGGACAGGGCTACGGGCTACACCTTC
TRBV5-6	14	few	.	TRBJ2-5	CASSLANHQETQYF	TGTGCCAGCAGCTTGGCCAACCATCAAGAGACCCAGTACTTC
TRBV20-1	16	many	.	TRBJ1-2	CSARAQSGLGHYGYTF	TGCAGTGCTAGAGCTCAGTCGGGGTTGGGACACTATGGCTACACCTTC
TRBV20-1	12	.	.	TRBJ2-7	CSAGPTVYEQYF	TGCAGTGCTGGCCCGACTGTCTACGAGCAGTACTTC
TRBV19	14	.	.	TRBJ1-5	CASSAGASNQPQHF	TGTGCCAGTAGTGCAGGGGCCAGCAATCAGCCCCAGCATTTT
TRBV7-9	14	few	TRBD1	TRBJ2-5	CASSLAGGLETQYF	TGTGCCAGCAGCCTTGCAGGGGGTCTAGAGACCCAGTACTTC
TRBV13	13	.	.	TRBJ2-7	CASSSVTTGKQSF	TGTGCCAGCAGCTCAGTCACCACAGGCAAGCAGTCCTTC
TRBV24-1	15	.	TRBD1	TRBJ2-5	CATSDPDRGGETQYF	TGTGCCACCAGTGACCCGGACAGGGGAGGTGAGACCCAGTACTTC
TRBV7-8	16	many	.	TRBJ2-7	CASSLRSQGPSYEQYF	TGTGCCAGCAGCTTAAGGTCCCAGGGTCCCTCCTACGAGCAGTACTTC
TRBV28	14	many	TRBD2	TRBJ2-7	CASSFPGGAVEQYF	TGTGCCAGCAGTTTCCCCGGGGGGGCCGTCGAGCAGTACTTC
TRBV30	14	many	TRBD1	TRBJ1-1	CAWSVGGRGTEAFF	TGTGCCTGGAGTGTAGGGGGCAGGGGTACTGAAGCTTTCTTT
TRBV24-1	15	many	TRBD1	TRBJ1-2	CATSDRGDRGHGYTF	TGTGCCACCAGTGATCGAGGGGACAGGGGGCACGGCTACACCTTC
TRBV29-1	11	many	.	TRBJ2-7	CSVEEGHKEYF	TGCAGCGTTGAAGAGGGACACAAGGAGTACTTC
TRBV28	14	many	.	TRBJ1-5	CASSLHSGVQPQHF	TGTGCCAGCAGTCTCCACTCGGGGGTTCAGCCCCAGCATTTT
TRBV7-8	12	many	.	TRBJ1-2	CASSPGWGGYTF	TGTGCCAGCAGCCCGGGATGGGGCGGCTACACCTTC
TRBV27	12	.	.	TRBJ2-5	CASGIPRETQYF	TGTGCCAGCGGTATCCCCAGGGAGACCCAGTACTTC
TRBV6-1	14	.	.	TRBJ2-2	CASSHRPEIGELFF	TGTGCCAGCAGCCATAGACCTGAGATCGGGGAGCTGTTTTTT